The 7 T cell receptor beta chains presented below share a single source sample, sequenced in a study of shared clonotypes between healthy human individuals. Sequenced by immunoSEQ multiplex PCR; TCRdb stores in-frame clones only, minus some. The sample has 1.4 million or so clones, just under 99% seen once. Source material: naive CD4+ T cells sorted from blood. Documented subset: CD45RA+ positively selected. These receptor sequences come from a man aged 25-45 years in good health.

The chain has TRBV5-4 and TRBJ2-7, with no clear D. Germline assignment: CDR1 SGHNT and CDR2 YYREEE (reference sequence). Trimming stripped 4 bases from V and 3 bases from J, with 8 bases between. The CDR3 has 12 amino acids. CDR3 protein: CASSRPSYEQYF. The CDR3 nucleotides are TGTGCCAGCAGCCGACCAAGCTACGAGCAGTACTTC.

The chain couples TRBV20-1 to TRBJ1-4, with a weak D call TRBD1 (5 bases). In germline, CDR1 is DFQATT, CDR2 SNEGSKA (reference sequence). Between the trimmed V and J ends, which lost 6 bases and 7 bases, there was a span of 6 bases. The CDR3 length is 10 residues. CDR3 DNA sequence: TGCAGTGCCCAGGGTGAAAAACTGTTTTTT. Translated, it gives CSAQGEKLFF.

This clone came up once. The V and J genes are TRBV10-3 and TRBJ2-5; 7 bases agree with TRBD2. Trimming took 5 bases from V and 4 from J; bases not matched to a gene: 4. Germline CDR1 reads ENHRY; CDR2 reads SYGVKD. This CDR3 has 13 amino acids. The CDR3 region has the DNA TGTGCCATCAGTCCCTCGGGAGGAGAGACCCAGTACTTC. Its translation is CAISPSGGETQYF.

The chain links TRBV20-1 to TRBJ2-5, with TRBD1 as a possible D gene (8 bases). Per the germline V gene, CDR1 is DFQATT and CDR2 is SNEGSKA (reference sequence). V gave up 5 bases and J gave up 9 bases, with 13 bases separating them. This CDR3 comprises 11 residues. CDR3: CSAGTGGAQYF. The CDR3 DNA reads TGCAGTGCTGGAACAGGGGGGGCCCAGTACTTC.

This clone has a single count. The chain joins TRBV9 to TRBJ2-3, with D unresolved. Looked up from germline, CDR1 is SGDLS and CDR2 is YYNGEE. V lost 4 bases and J lost 0, with 12 bases in between. The CDR3 is made up of 15 amino acids. The CDR3 sequence is CASSPSVISTDTQYF. CDR3 DNA sequence: TGTGCCAGCAGCCCCTCGGTGATCAGCACAGATACGCAGTATTTT.

The rearrangement joins TRBV28 to TRBJ2-7; either TRBD1 or TRBD2 may fit D (5 bases each). CDR1 MDHEN and CDR2 SYDVKM come from the germline V gene. With 4 bases removed from V and 0 bases from J, the gap between germline ends came to 13 bases. This CDR3 is 15 amino acids long. The CDR3 DNA sequence: TGTGCCAGCAGTTCCGGGGCGGGCTACTCCTACGAGCAGTACTTC. Translating gives CASSSGAGYSYEQYF.

V and J are TRBV9 and TRBJ2-2, with TRBD1 matching over 8 bases. The trim removed 3 bases at V and 7 bases at J, leaving 5 bases unmatched. The CDR3 extends over 14 amino acids. CDR1 SGDLS and CDR2 YYNGEE come from the germline V gene. The CDR3 sequence: CASSGQGLLGELFF. The CDR3 bases are TGTGCCAGCAGCGGACAGGGGTTGCTCGGGGAGCTGTTTTTT.